This T cell receptor beta chain was sequenced in a study of T cells in localized non-small cell lung cancer. The data were produced by immunoSEQ multiplex PCR, yet TCRdb's version contains in-frame clones alone and is incomplete. The sample holds tens of thousands of clones, approximately 90% seen once. Germline assignment: CDR1 SGHRS and CDR2 YFSETQ. Trimming cost V 0 bases and J 2 bases; bases outside gene matches: 5. CDR3 length equals 18 residues. Details on this clone: Its antigen is unidentified.

Study results and limitations: Within adjacent lung there appeared a median about 54 of the top 100 tumor clones. Those with higher blood T cell density had longer overall survival.

The gene calls are TRBV5-1 and TRBJ2-3; TRBD2 agrees at 14 bases. Material: peripheral blood mononuclear cells, obtained before any cancer treatment. This clonotype was sampled from a female donor of 60 years or more with stage II lung adenocarcinoma. CDR3 residues: CASSLGLAGGRNTDTQYF. The CDR3 DNA reads TGCGCCAGCAGCTTGGGACTAGCGGGAGGGAGAAACACAGATACGCAGTATTTT.